The entry below gives a single T cell receptor beta chain sequence along with its context. The antigen it binds to is not known. Base qualities are not provided; no much larger clone lies one nucleotide away. The donors were healthy, HIV-negative adults with no recently reported acute infections or vaccinations. All donors were Caucasian adults living in Nashville, Tennessee, USA. CD8 memory samples consisted of magnetically selected CD45RO+ cells combined with CCR7-negative CD45RA+ effector memory (TemRA) cells. After blood collection by leukapheresis, PBMCs were isolated using Ficoll-Histopaque density gradient centrifugation and then cryopreserved in the vapor phase of liquid nitrogen. Analytical flow cytometry was used to check the purity and quantity of every magnetically sorted T cell population. Genomic DNA was isolated from each sorted fraction and quantified by UV absorbance on a Nanodrop 2000c.

The data belong to a study of shared clonotypes between healthy human individuals (dated by TCRdb to the early 2020s). In terms of the full investigation: Three men and two women, aged 18 to 49 years, made up the cohort. To estimate repertoire size and how much clonotypes are shared between individuals, the study performed deep sequencing of blood TCR repertoires from 4 to 6 healthy adults. Different laboratories and diverse techniques were used to prepare libraries and sequence TCR repertoires, to increase sequencing depth and limit assay-specific biases. Leukapheresis yielded between about 0.85 and 10 billion PBMCs per donor. For each donor, three plates each were used for CD4 naive and CD4 memory, two plates were used for CD8 naive, and one plate was used for CD8 memory. On the study overall, not on this receptor specifically: Sampling was limited to blood, and TCR repertoires in tissue likely differ from TCR repertoires in blood. Estimated clonotype richness was generally larger for naive than for memory subsets. Approximately 5% of naive CD4, around 4% of naive CD8, about 2.5% of memory CD4, and about 0.4% of memory CD8 clonotypes were shared across a few donors. Based on pairwise subsampling, the degree of clonotype sharing among donors was expected to be affected by sequencing depth. Compared with non-shared clonotypes, the clonotypes found in all four sorted-subset donors had higher generation probabilities. Incomplete sequencing was indicated by rarefaction of sorted-subset datasets, despite the large sequencing depth. The small number of donors limited the genetic and exposure-history diversity represented.

Trimming removed 4 bases from V and 7 bases from J, leaving 13 bases between the germline ends. CDR1 and CDR2 are drawn from the germline V gene: MDHEN, SYDVKM. The CDR3 runs 13 amino acids, cysteine and phenylalanine included. Only the CDR3 DNA stays, 39 bases, in frame from base 1. Using the deep immunoSEQ assay, TCR CDR3 regions were amplified from genomic DNA by multiplex PCR. For each cell subset, the extracted genomic DNA was distributed evenly across all wells of several immunoSEQ 96-well plates, and each plate served as one replicate. For sorted subsets, about 210 ng of genomic DNA, equivalent to around 29,000 T cell genomes, went into each replicate PCR. Purified libraries were quantified with a Qubit 3.0 fluorometer, sized on a Bioanalyzer 2100, and re-quantified with the KAPA Library Quantification kit. Every immunoSEQ 96-well plate was sequenced on a dedicated single-read 150-cycle Illumina NextSeq 550 flow cell. Regarding the original processing steps: The immunoSEQ output contained only junctional sequences without quality scores, so filtering could not match that applied to full-length reads. To assign V/J genes and CDR3, sequences were annotated using PyIR, a Python wrapper for IgBLAST v1.9, with IMGT germline references. Reads with weak V/J assignments (E-value above 1e-6), missing CDR3, stop codons, out-of-frame junctions, or ambiguous translated residues were removed. V3J clonotypes were defined as sequences sharing an identical inferred V gene, J gene, and CDR3 amino acid sequence. Percentage overlap between repertoires was calculated by dividing the number of shared unique clonotypes by the size of the smaller repertoire. Three approaches were used to assess repertoire richness: RTK rarefaction, the Chao1 estimator, and Recon v2.1 estimates of unobserved clonotypes. Generation probabilities were computed with OLGA for all TCRbeta clonotypes obtained by the gDNA method from several donors. TCRdb provides this immuneACCESS table in a form limited to in-frame rearrangements. Some clones are lacking; in checked studies, under half of them reflect an unresolved V gene, and why the rest are absent is not known. D and trimming come from the DNA, and the V and J calls and clone size come from that table. The sample data list about 380,000 clones, and 96% of these were observed just once. 0.32% of the sample is held by the ten biggest clonotypes.

Sequenced: memory CD8+ T cells sorted from blood. The label giving this sample's cell subset or site can be read as: CD45RO+ cells pooled with CCR7-negative TemRA cells. The rearranged chain carries TRBV28 and TRBJ1-1, with the identity of the D gene unclear. This TCR derives from a man younger than 40 in good health. In nucleotide form, the sequence is TGTGCCAGCAGTTCACAAGCATGGGGTGAAGCTTTCTTT. Translated, this gives CASSSQAWGEAFF.